The TCR beta chain under discussion was sequenced for a study of T cell changes during pregnancy in multiple sclerosis (dated by TCRdb to the late 2010s). Study-wide context: Changes in the T cell repertoire over the course of pregnancy were examined in this study in women with multiple sclerosis.

With respect to this clone: Which antigen it targets is not known. Within one base of it there is no much larger clone, and no base qualities were kept.

V is cut by 3 bases and J by 3 bases, and the space between the germline ends is 18 bases. CDR1 and CDR2 were assigned from the germline V gene as MGHDK and SYGVNS. Its CDR3 holds 17 amino acids, cysteine through phenylalanine. Solely the CDR3 DNA is kept, with 51 bases framed from the first base. Library preparation used the immunoSEQ multiplex PCR assay. Drawn from immuneACCESS, this table holds only the in-frame rearrangements with V and J called that TCRdb kept. Clones are partly lost; checked studies trace under half to an unresolved V gene and leave the rest unexplained. The sample has 20,000 or so clones on record, about nine tenths of them singletons. The ten most abundant clones make up roughly 6% of the sample.

The receptor was derived from a female donor in good health, enrolled as a control in a pregnancy study. The specimen was CD8+ T cells from peripheral blood mononuclear cells, collected in the third trimester of pregnancy. This chain joins TRBV25-1 to TRBJ2-1; TRBD2 is possibly the D segment (6 matching bases). The sequenced DNA: TGTGCCAGCAGTGATGCGGGGCGGGTTACAGGCTACAATGAGCAGTTCTTC. Its coded protein is CASSDAGRVTGYNEQFF. The entire variable domain, with the stretches around the CDR3 drawn from the reference TRBV25-1 and TRBJ2-1 proteins, is EADIYQTPRYLVIGTGKKITLECSQTMGHDKMYWYQQDPGMELHLIHYSYGVNSTEKGDLSSESTVSRIRTEHFPLTLESARPSHTSQYLCASSDAGRVTGYNEQFFGPGTRLTVL.